The clone carrying this T cell receptor (beta chain) was detected ten times or more. At one end the junction does not follow the germline gene, possibly because of a read error. Then a second PCR, running about 6 to 11 cycles, was carried out with a sample-barcoded 5' primer and a J-beta primer mix. MiXCR, run by TCRdb on the 5' RACE reads, gives a single entry per CDR3 protein. Of approximately 960,000 distinct CDR3 sequences detected, under 35% appear once; the ten largest clones hold roughly 10%. This sample stems from a study of blood T cells in healthy people across ages. CDR1 and CDR2 from the germline V gene are SGHAT and FQNNGV. This CDR3 contains 14 residues. These data were also reused for a study on T cells of mothers and their children. As reported in that work: Samples came from a few healthy Caucasian mothers and their six children. Researchers found no T cell clones that were persistent and microchimeric.

The specimen sequenced was blood. The rearrangement joins TRBV11-2 to TRBJ2-3, with 10 bases identical to TRBD2. The receptor was isolated from a woman between 35 and 50 years old in good health. CDR3 sequence (DNA): TGCGCCAGCAGCCTCGGGACTAGCGCAGATACGCAGTATTTT. It codes for CASSLGTSADTQYF.